This is a list of T cell receptor beta chains from one sample in a study of T cells after yellow fever vaccination. TCRdb reanalysed the 5' RACE reads using MiXCR and keeps one entry per CDR3 protein. The sample consists of 450,000 to 550,000 distinct CDR3 sequences, approximately 21% of them appearing once. The sequences come from PBMCs, collected 15 days after the yellow fever booster vaccination. All receptors come from a man aged 30-40 years who received the YFV17D yellow fever vaccine. The CDR3 runs from the conserved cysteine through the conserved F or W. A D gene is named only where the DNA matches it firmly. Not every row has a clone size; where given, it reads once, few, many or a size class.

v_call: TRBV10-3
d_call: TRBD1
clone_size: few
cdr3_length: 15
j_call: TRBJ1-4
cdr3_aa: CAIRPSGTANEKLFF
cdr3_nt: TGTGCCATCAGACCTTCTGGGACAGCTAATGAAAAACTGTTTTTT

v_call: TRBV6-5
d_call: TRBD1
clone_size: -
cdr3_length: 16
j_call: TRBJ2-7
cdr3_aa: CASSYSAGTGSYEQYF
cdr3_nt: TGTGCCAGCAGTTACTCCGCAGGGACAGGGTCCTACGAGCAGTACTTC

v_call: TRBV4-3
d_call: -
clone_size: few
cdr3_length: 13
j_call: TRBJ2-3
cdr3_aa: CASSSSPSDTQYF
cdr3_nt: TGCGCCAGCAGCAGCAGCCCTTCCGATACGCAGTATTTT

v_call: TRBV20-1
d_call: -
clone_size: few
cdr3_length: 12
j_call: TRBJ2-7
cdr3_aa: CSAPRGMGEQYF
cdr3_nt: TGCAGTGCCCCAAGGGGGATGGGCGAGCAGTACTTC

v_call: TRBV20-1
d_call: TRBD1
clone_size: -
cdr3_length: 15
j_call: TRBJ1-2
cdr3_aa: CSARGQGRSIYGYTF
cdr3_nt: TGCAGTGCTAGGGGACAGGGACGTTCTATCTATGGCTACACCTTC

v_call: TRBV18
d_call: -
clone_size: few
cdr3_length: 14
j_call: TRBJ2-1
cdr3_aa: CASSPGAGDNEQFF
cdr3_nt: TGTGCCAGCTCACCAGGGGCAGGCGACAATGAGCAGTTCTTC

v_call: TRBV15
d_call: TRBD2
clone_size: few
cdr3_length: 16
j_call: TRBJ2-2
cdr3_aa: CATSTPGGGLGGELFF
cdr3_nt: TGTGCCACCAGCACCCCCGGCGGGGGGCTCGGCGGGGAGCTGTTTTTT

v_call: TRBV10-3
d_call: TRBD2
clone_size: few
cdr3_length: 17
j_call: TRBJ2-1
cdr3_aa: CATYSGTSGISYNEQFF
cdr3_nt: TGTGCCACTTATTCCGGGACTAGCGGGATATCCTACAATGAGCAGTTCTTC

v_call: TRBV6-5
d_call: -
clone_size: -
cdr3_length: 15
j_call: TRBJ1-3
cdr3_aa: CASSYGGHGGTTIYF
cdr3_nt: TGTGCCAGCAGTTACGGAGGGCACGGCGGGACCACCATATATTTT

v_call: TRBV15
d_call: TRBD2
clone_size: -
cdr3_length: 14
j_call: TRBJ2-7
cdr3_aa: CATSRAGGTYEQYF
cdr3_nt: TGTGCCACCAGCAGAGCGGGAGGAACCTACGAGCAGTACTTC

v_call: TRBV28
d_call: TRBD1
clone_size: few
cdr3_length: 15
j_call: TRBJ2-7
cdr3_aa: CASSQTGTGAYEQYF
cdr3_nt: TGTGCCAGCAGTCAAACCGGGACAGGCGCCTACGAGCAGTACTTC

v_call: TRBV5-1
d_call: -
clone_size: few
cdr3_length: 14
j_call: TRBJ1-2
cdr3_aa: CASSTGQPSYGYTF
cdr3_nt: TGCGCCAGCAGCACCGGACAGCCGAGCTATGGCTACACCTTC

v_call: TRBV30
d_call: -
clone_size: many
cdr3_length: 14
j_call: TRBJ2-2
cdr3_aa: CAWSASGVTGELFF
cdr3_nt: TGTGCCTGGAGTGCATCAGGGGTGACCGGGGAGCTGTTTTTT

v_call: TRBV12-3/TRBV12-4
d_call: TRBD2
clone_size: -
cdr3_length: 12
j_call: TRBJ2-3
cdr3_aa: CASSRTSGTQYF
cdr3_nt: TGTGCCAGCAGTCGCACTAGCGGCACGCAGTATTTT

v_call: TRBV4-2
d_call: -
clone_size: -
cdr3_length: 16
j_call: TRBJ2-7
cdr3_aa: CASSPDRRRDPYEQYF
cdr3_nt: TGTGCCAGCAGCCCCGATCGAAGGAGGGACCCCTACGAGCAGTACTTC

v_call: TRBV18
d_call: -
clone_size: -
cdr3_length: 13
j_call: TRBJ1-6
cdr3_aa: CASSRGVNSPLHF
cdr3_nt: TGTGCCAGCTCACGGGGGGTGAATTCACCCCTCCACTTT

v_call: TRBV20-1
d_call: -
clone_size: few
cdr3_length: 12
j_call: TRBJ2-1
cdr3_aa: CSAGDTYNEQFF
cdr3_nt: TGCAGTGCTGGGGACACCTACAATGAGCAGTTCTTC